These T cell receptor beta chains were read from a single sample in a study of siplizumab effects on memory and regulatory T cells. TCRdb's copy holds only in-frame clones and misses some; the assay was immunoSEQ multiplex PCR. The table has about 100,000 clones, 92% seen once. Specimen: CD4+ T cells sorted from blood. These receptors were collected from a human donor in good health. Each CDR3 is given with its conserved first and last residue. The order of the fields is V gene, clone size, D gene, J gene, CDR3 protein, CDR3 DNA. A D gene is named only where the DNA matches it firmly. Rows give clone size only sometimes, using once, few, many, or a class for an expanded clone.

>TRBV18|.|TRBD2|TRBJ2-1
CASSPTSGRNNEQFF
TGTGCCAGCTCACCGACTAGCGGGAGGAACAATGAGCAGTTCTTC
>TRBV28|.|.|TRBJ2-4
CASSDLTAPQNIQYF
TGTGCCAGCAGTGATCTTACGGCCCCCCAAAACATTCAGTACTTC
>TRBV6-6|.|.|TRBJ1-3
CASRGSVNTIYF
TGTGCCAGCAGGGGCTCGGTAAACACCATATATTTT
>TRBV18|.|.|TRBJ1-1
CASSPLQTSKRAEAFF
TGTGCCAGCTCACCACTACAGACCTCAAAAAGGGCTGAAGCTTTCTTT
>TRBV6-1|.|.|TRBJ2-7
CASTWRSSYEQYF
TGTGCCAGCACTTGGCGGAGCTCCTACGAGCAGTACTTC
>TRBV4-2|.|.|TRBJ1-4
CASSRIGQSLNEKLFF
TGTGCCAGCAGCCGCATTGGACAGTCTCTTAATGAAAAACTGTTTTTT
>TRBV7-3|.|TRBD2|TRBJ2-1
CASSSQPRLAGQNEQFF
TGTGCCAGCAGCTCGCAACCGAGACTAGCGGGTCAGAATGAGCAGTTCTTC
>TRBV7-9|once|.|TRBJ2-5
CASSLGTRSITQETQYF
TGTGCCAGCAGCTTAGGGACGCGAAGCATAACCCAAGAGACCCAGTACTTC
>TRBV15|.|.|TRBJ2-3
CATRRSSTDTQYF
TGTGCCACCAGAAGGTCTAGCACAGATACGCAGTATTTT
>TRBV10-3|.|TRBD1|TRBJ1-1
CAISPGQGRVSTEAFF
TGTGCCATCAGTCCGGGACAGGGACGCGTTAGCACTGAAGCTTTCTTT
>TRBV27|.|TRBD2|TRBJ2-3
CASSARLLAVSLRDTQYF
TGTGCCAGCAGTGCCCGTCTTCTAGCGGTTAGCTTAAGGGATACGCAGTATTTT
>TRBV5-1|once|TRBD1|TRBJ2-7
CASSDGQGSSDEQYF
TGCGCCAGCAGCGACGGACAGGGTTCTTCAGACGAGCAGTACTTC
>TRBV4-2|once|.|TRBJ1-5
CASSQYNQPQHF
TGTGCCAGCAGCCAGTATAATCAGCCCCAGCATTTT
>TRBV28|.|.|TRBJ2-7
CASSDLTDFLEQYF
TGTGCCAGCAGTGATCTTACGGACTTCCTCGAGCAGTACTTC
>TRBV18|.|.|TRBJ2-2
CASSPRHTNTGELFF
TGTGCCAGCTCACCACGGCACACCAACACCGGGGAGCTGTTTTTT
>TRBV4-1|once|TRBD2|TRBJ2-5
CASSRTSGSVAETQYF
TGCGCCAGCAGCCGAACTAGCGGGAGTGTAGCGGAGACCCAGTACTTC
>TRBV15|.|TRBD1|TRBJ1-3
CATSRGTGGRGNTIYF
TGTGCCACCAGCAGAGGGACAGGGGGCCGTGGAAACACCATATATTTT
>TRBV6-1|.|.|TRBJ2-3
CASSETPRARSTDTQYF
TGTGCCAGCAGTGAAACCCCCCGGGCGAGAAGCACAGATACGCAGTATTTT
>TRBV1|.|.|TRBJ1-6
CTSSQPAATGIGNSPLHF
TGCACCAGCAGCCAACCAGCCGCTACAGGGATCGGTAATTCACCCCTCCACTTT
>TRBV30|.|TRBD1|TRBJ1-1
CAWSAPGGVGPEAFF
TGTGCCTGGAGTGCCCCAGGGGGCGTTGGGCCTGAAGCTTTCTTT
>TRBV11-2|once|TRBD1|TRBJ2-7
CASSTPKGTVTYEQYF
TGTGCCAGCAGCACACCCAAGGGGACAGTAACCTACGAGCAGTACTTC
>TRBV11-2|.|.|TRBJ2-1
CASSRPTGDEQFF
TGTGCCAGCAGCCGGCCCACGGGAGATGAGCAGTTCTTC
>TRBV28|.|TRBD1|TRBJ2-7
CASSRTGGVLGEQYF
TGTGCCAGCAGTAGGACAGGGGGCGTATTGGGCGAGCAGTACTTC
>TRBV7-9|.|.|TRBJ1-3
CASSLERGAGNTIYF
TGTGCCAGCAGCTTAGAGAGAGGGGCTGGAAACACCATATATTTT
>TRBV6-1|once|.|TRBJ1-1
CASRRMYGEAFF
TGTGCCAGCAGGAGAATGTACGGTGAAGCTTTCTTT
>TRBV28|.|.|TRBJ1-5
CASAWQGWNQPQHF
TGTGCCAGCGCCTGGCAGGGGTGGAATCAGCCCCAGCATTTT
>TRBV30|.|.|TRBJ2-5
CAWRKRRTTGDRETQYF
TGTGCCTGGAGGAAAAGGCGGACTACAGGGGACCGCGAGACCCAGTACTTC
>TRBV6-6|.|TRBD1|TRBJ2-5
CASSRGQGGQETQYF
TGTGCCAGCTCTCGGGGACAGGGTGGCCAAGAGACCCAGTACTTC
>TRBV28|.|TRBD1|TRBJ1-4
CASSSRQGRNEKLFF
TGTGCCAGCAGTTCCAGACAGGGGCGAAATGAAAAACTGTTTTTT
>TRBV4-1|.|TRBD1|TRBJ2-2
CASSRATGTDTGELFF
TGCGCCAGCAGCCGCGCCACCGGGACAGACACCGGGGAGCTGTTTTTT
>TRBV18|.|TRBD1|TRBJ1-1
CASSPRTGKGISGTEAFF
TGTGCCAGCTCACCACGGACAGGTAAAGGGATTAGTGGGACTGAAGCTTTCTTT
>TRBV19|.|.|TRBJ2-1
CASSIKGGVGNEQFF
TGTGCCAGTAGTATTAAAGGGGGAGTGGGGAATGAGCAGTTCTTC
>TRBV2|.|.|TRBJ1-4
CASSEWATATNEKLFF
TGTGCCAGCAGTGAATGGGCAACAGCAACTAATGAAAAACTGTTTTTT
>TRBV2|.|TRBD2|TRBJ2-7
CASGTSGRKSYEQYF
TGTGCCAGCGGGACTAGCGGGAGGAAATCCTACGAGCAGTACTTC
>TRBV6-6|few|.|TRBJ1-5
CASREGATVAQHF
TGTGCCAGCAGAGAAGGGGCTACAGTGGCCCAGCATTTT
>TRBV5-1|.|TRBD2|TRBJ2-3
CASSYALAGVPDTQYF
TGCGCCAGCAGCTACGCTCTAGCGGGAGTTCCGGATACGCAGTATTTT
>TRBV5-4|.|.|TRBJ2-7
CASSLDTYEQYF
TGTGCCAGCAGCTTGGACACCTACGAGCAGTACTTC
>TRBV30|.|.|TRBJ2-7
CAWSRAGEQYF
TGTGCCTGGAGTAGGGCGGGGGAGCAGTACTTC
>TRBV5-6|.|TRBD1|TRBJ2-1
CASTPGDRGRNEQFF
TGTGCCAGCACCCCGGGGGACAGGGGACGGAATGAGCAGTTCTTC
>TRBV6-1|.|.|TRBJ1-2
CASILNRVDYGYTF
TGTGCCAGCATCCTGAACAGGGTTGACTATGGCTACACCTTC